The 10 T cell receptor beta chains below were found in one sample sequenced in a study of T cells expressing NK-cell markers. Reprocessing the 5' RACE reads, TCRdb reports a single entry for every CDR3 protein and omits DNA. Across about 440,000 distinct CDR3 sequences, the top ten clones capture 6% to 8% of the sample. What was sequenced was blood T cells: a sorted CD56 or NKG2C T cell subset, CD4+ or CD8+ T cells, or bulk PBMC T cells (not recorded which). Source of these receptors: a woman between 18 and 69 years old in good health.

The rearrangement links TRBV14 to TRBJ2-3; no DNA is available, so the TRBD1 call from TCRdb remains unchecked. The CDR3 is 17 amino acids. In germline, CDR1 is SGHDN, CDR2 FVKESK. CDR3 sequence: CASSLLGGDQGTDTQYF.

The V gene is TRBV20-1, the J gene TRBJ1-2; TCRdb lists TRBD1, though no DNA is available to test this call. The germline V gene encodes CDR1 DFQATT and CDR2 SNEGSKA (reference sequence). CDR3 length: 13 amino acids. The CDR3 region is CSVSDRDGYGYTF.

The chain employs TRBV4-1 and TRBJ2-1; lacking DNA, the TRBD1 call made by TCRdb goes unchecked. Germline CDR1 MGHRA, CDR2 YSYEKL. The CDR3 has 14 amino acids. This CDR3 is CASSRMTGVNEQFF.

V usage is TRBV6-5 and J usage is TRBJ2-2. The CDR3 covers 14 residues. Germline CDR1 MNHEY, CDR2 SVGAGI. CDR3: CASSYGWGTGELFF.

The chain employs TRBV29-1 and TRBJ1-1; TCRdb names TRBD1, which stays unverified in the absence of DNA. This CDR3 has 12 amino acids. Germline V CDR1 and CDR2: SQVTM, ANQGSEA. The CDR3 is CSGDRGNTEAFF. The whole variable domain, remainder taken from reference TRBV29-1 and TRBJ1-1, is SAVISQKPSRDICQRGTSLTIQCQVDSQVTMMFWYRQQPGQSLTLIATANQGSEATYESGFVIDKFPISRPNLTFSTLTVSNMSPEDSSIYLCSGDRGNTEAFFGQGTRLTVV.

The chain joins TRBV18 to TRBJ2-7; TCRdb picks TRBD2, but there is no DNA to check that call. CDR3 length: 14 residues. The germline V gene has CDR1 KGHSH and CDR2 LQKENI. CDR3 region: CASSRSLDSYEQYF. Full variable domain (missing parts from reference TRBV18 and TRBJ2-7): NAGVMQNPRHLVRRRGQEARLRCSPMKGHSHVYWYRQLPEEGLKFMVYLQKENIIDESGMPKERFSAEFPKEGPSILRIQQVVRGDSAAYFCASSRSLDSYEQYFGPGTRLTVT.

The chain carries TRBV20-1 and TRBJ2-1; the D gene TCRdb calls, TRBD1, cannot be checked with no DNA. The CDR3 length is 11 residues. CDR1 is DFQATT, CDR2 SNEGSKA, per germline (reference sequence). The CDR3 loop is CSAGGKNEQFF.

The rearrangement uses TRBV19 and TRBJ2-5. Germline assignment: CDR1 LNHDA and CDR2 SQIVND (reference sequence). The CDR3 runs to 13 residues. CDR3 sequence: CASMGSLGETQYF.

The V and J genes are TRBV29-1 and TRBJ2-2. Germline CDR1 reads SQVTM; CDR2 reads ANQGSEA. The CDR3 sequence is 14 residues long. CDR3: CSVGDSLNTGELFF.

This sequence joins TRBV5-1 and TRBJ1-2; checking the TCRdb D call of TRBD1 is not possible without DNA. The germline V gene encodes CDR1 SGHRS and CDR2 YFSETQ. There are 14 residues in the CDR3. CDR3 amino acids: CASSELGTTGGYTF.